The T cell receptor beta chain under discussion was sequenced for a study of T-cell memory formation after mild COVID-19. Study-wide points: Pre-infection memory already had some responding clones, implying cross-reactive memory joined.

TCRdb recomputed calls from the 5' RACE reads with MiXCR, one row per CDR3 protein. The sample carries roughly 130,000 distinct CDR3 sequences, more than 15% recorded once. In regard to this clonotype: The antigen is not known.

Between the trimmed V and J ends, which lost 6 bases and 8 bases, there was a span of 14 bases. Germline V gives CDR1 SGHKS, CDR2 YYEKEE (reference sequence). The CDR3 spans 12 residues. The TCR sequence derives from an adult woman who had mild COVID-19 (a few samples of this study predate the infection). Cell type and time point are not known. This chain links TRBV5-5 with TRBJ1-1; weak D call: TRBD1 (5 bases). Sequencing used PBMCs or a T cell subset sorted from them (not recorded which). CDR3 loop: CASIDSGLEAFF. CDR3 in DNA: TGTGCCAGCATCGACTCGGGGCTGGAAGCTTTCTTT.